This entry is about one T cell receptor beta chain. Its antigen is currently unknown. A junction boundary mismatches the germline segment, possibly from a read error. The data stem from a study of pediatric ulcerative colitis. During colonoscopy, one to two rectal pinch biopsies were collected. Study outcomes and limitations: Two rectal CDR3 clonotypes occurred in all ulcerative colitis patients.

The CDR3 sequence is 19 residues long. Germline assignment: CDR1 MGHRA and CDR2 YSYEKL. Sequencing depth was up to 500,000 reads per sample. Generated by immunoSEQ multiplex PCR, the TCRdb table keeps only in-frame clones and is missing some. Of under 20,000 clones detected, roughly 74% appear once; the ten largest clones hold roughly 3.1%. Material: gut tissue. The V gene is TRBV4-1, the J gene TRBJ2-1; 9 bases line up with TRBD1. The origin of this receptor is a girl aged 10-17 years with moderate ulcerative colitis. DNA for the CDR3: TGCGCCAGCAGTCAAGATGGTTGGACAGGGGTTCTCGGGCTCAATGAGCAGTTCTTC. It encodes CASSQDGWTGVLGLNEQFF.